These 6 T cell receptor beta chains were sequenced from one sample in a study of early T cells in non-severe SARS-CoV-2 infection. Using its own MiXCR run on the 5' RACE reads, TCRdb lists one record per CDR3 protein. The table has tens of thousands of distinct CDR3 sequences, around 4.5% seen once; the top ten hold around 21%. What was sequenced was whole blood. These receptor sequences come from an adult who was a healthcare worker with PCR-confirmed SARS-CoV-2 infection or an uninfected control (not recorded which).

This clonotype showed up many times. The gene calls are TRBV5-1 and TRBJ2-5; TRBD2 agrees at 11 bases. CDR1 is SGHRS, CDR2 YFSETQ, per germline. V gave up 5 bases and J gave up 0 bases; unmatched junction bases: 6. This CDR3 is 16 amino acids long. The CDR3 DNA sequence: TGCGCCAGCAGAGAAAAGACTAGCGGGAACCAAGAGACCCAGTACTTC. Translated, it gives CASREKTSGNQETQYF.

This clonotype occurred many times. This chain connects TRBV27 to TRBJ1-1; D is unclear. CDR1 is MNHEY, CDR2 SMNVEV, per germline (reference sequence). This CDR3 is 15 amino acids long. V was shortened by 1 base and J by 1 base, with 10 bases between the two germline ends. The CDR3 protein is CASSLFGPKNTEAFF. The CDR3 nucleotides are TGTGCCAGCAGTTTATTCGGACCCAAGAACACTGAAGCTTTCTTT.

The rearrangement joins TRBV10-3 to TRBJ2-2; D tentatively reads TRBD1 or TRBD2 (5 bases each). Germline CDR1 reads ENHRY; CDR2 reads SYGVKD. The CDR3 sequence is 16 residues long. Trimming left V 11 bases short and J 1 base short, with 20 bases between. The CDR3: CAALHTGTENTGELFF. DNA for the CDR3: TGTGCCGCCTTGCATACCGGGACGGAGAACACCGGGGAGCTGTTTTTT.

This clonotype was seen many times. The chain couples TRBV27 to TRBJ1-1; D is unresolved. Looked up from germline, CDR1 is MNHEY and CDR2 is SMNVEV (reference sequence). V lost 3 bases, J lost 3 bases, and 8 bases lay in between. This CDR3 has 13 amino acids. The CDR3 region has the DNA TGTGCCAGCAGTTTTTCCCGGGACACTGAAGCTTTCTTT. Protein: CASSFSRDTEAFF.

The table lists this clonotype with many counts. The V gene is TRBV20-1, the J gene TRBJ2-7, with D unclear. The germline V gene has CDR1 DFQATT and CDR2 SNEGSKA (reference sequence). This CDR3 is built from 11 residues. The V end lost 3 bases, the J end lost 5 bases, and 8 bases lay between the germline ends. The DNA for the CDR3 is TGCAGTGCTAGCGTTCGTGACGAGCAGTACTTC. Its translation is CSASVRDEQYF.

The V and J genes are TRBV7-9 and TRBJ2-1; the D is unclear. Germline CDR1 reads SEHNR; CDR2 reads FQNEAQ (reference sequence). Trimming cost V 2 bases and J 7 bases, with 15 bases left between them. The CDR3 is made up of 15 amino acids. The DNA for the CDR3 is TGTGCCAGCAGCTTATACGGGCACAACCGGAATGAGCAGTTCTTC. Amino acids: CASSLYGHNRNEQFF.